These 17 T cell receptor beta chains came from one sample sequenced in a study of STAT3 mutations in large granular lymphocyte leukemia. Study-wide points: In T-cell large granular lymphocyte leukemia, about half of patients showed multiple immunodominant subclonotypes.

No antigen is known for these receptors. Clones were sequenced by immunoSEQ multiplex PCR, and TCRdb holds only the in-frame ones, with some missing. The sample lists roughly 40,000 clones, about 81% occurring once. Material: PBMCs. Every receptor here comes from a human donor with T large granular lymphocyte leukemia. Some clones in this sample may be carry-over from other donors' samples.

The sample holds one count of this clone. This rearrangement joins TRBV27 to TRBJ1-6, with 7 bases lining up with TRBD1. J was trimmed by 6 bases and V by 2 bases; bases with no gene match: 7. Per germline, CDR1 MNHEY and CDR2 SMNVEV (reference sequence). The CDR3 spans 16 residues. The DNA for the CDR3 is TGTGCCAGCAGTTTAGTAGGGGGCCCCTCTAATTCACCCCTCCACTTT. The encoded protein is CASSLVGGPSNSPLHF.

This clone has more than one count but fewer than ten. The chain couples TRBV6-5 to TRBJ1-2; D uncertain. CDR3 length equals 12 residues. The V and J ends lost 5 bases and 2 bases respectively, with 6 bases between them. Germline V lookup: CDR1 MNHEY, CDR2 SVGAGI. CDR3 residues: CASSGSNYGYTF. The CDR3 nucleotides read TGTGCCAGCAGTGGCAGCAACTATGGCTACACCTTC.

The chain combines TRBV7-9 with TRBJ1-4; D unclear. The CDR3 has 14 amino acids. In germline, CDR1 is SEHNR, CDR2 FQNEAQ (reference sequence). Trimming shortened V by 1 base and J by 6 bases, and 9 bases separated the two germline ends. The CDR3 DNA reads TGTGCCAGCAGCTTAGTTCAGGTGGATGAAAAACTGTTTTTT. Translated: CASSLVQVDEKLFF. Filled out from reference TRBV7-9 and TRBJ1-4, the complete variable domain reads DTGVSQNPRHKITKRGQNVTFRCDPISEHNRLYWYRQTLGQGPEFLTYFQNEAQLEKSRLLSDRFSAERPKGSFSTLEIQRTEQGDSAMYLCASSLVQVDEKLFFGSGTQLSVL.

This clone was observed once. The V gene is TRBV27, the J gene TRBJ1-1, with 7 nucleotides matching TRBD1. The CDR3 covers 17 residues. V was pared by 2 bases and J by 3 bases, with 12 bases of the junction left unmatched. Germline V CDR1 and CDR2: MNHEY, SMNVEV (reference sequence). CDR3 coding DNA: TGTGCCAGCAGTTTAGATTTCCCCGGGACAGACTACACTGAAGCTTTCTTT. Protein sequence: CASSLDFPGTDYTEAFF.

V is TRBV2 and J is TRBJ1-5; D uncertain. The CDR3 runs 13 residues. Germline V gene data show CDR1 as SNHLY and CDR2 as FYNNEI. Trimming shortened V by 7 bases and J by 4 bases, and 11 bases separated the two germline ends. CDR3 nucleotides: TGTGCCAGCATGAGGGCGCTGAATCAGCCCCAGCATTTT. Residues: CASMRALNQPQHF.

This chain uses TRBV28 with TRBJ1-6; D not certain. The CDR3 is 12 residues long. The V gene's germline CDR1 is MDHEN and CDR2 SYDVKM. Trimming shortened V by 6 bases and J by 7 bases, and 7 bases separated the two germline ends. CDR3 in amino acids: CASRVSNSPLHF. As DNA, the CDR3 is TGTGCCAGCAGGGTTTCAAATTCACCCCTCCACTTT.

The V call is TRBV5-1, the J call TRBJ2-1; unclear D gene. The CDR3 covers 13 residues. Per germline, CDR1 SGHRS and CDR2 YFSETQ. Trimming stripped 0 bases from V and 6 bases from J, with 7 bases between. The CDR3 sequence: CASSLGGVNEQFF. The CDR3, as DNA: TGCGCCAGCAGCTTGGGGGGTGTCAATGAGCAGTTCTTC.

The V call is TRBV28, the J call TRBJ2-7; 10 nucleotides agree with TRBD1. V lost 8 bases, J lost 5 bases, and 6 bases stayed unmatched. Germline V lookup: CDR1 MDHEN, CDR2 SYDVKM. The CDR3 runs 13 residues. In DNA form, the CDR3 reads TGTGCCAGCCGAGACAGGGGGCAAGACGAGCAGTACTTC. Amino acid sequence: CASRDRGQDEQYF.

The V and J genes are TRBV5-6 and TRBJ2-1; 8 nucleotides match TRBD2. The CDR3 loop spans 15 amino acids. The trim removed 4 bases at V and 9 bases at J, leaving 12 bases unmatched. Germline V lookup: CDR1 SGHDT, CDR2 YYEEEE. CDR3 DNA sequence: TGTGCCAGCAGCCGCGATAGCGGGGAATTCGGTGAGCAGTTCTTC. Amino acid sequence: CASSRDSGEFGEQFF.

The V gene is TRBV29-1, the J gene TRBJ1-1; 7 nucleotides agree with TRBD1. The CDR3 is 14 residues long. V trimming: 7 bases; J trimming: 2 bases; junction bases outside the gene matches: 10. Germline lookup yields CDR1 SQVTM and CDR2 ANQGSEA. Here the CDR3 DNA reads TGCAGCGCCACAGGGGTGGCTAGAAACACTGAAGCTTTCTTT. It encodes CSATGVARNTEAFF. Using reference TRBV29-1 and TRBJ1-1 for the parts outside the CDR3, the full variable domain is SAVISQKPSRDICQRGTSLTIQCQVDSQVTMMFWYRQQPGQSLTLIATANQGSEATYESGFVIDKFPISRPNLTFSTLTVSNMSPEDSSIYLCSATGVARNTEAFFGQGTRLTVV.

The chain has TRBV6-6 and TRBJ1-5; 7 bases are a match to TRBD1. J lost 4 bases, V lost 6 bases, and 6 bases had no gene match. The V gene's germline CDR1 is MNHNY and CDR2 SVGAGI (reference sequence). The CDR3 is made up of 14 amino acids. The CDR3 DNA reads TGTGCCAGCAGCCAGGGACAGCTGAATCAGCCCCAGCATTTT. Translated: CASSQGQLNQPQHF.

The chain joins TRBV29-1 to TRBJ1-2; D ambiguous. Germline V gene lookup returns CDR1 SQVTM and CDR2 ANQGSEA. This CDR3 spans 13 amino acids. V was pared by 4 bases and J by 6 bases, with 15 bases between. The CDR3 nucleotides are TGCAGCGTTGTGGGCCTCCCGACTGATGGCTACACCTTC. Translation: CSVVGLPTDGYTF. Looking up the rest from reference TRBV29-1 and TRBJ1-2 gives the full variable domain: SAVISQKPSRDICQRGTSLTIQCQVDSQVTMMFWYRQQPGQSLTLIATANQGSEATYESGFVIDKFPISRPNLTFSTLTVSNMSPEDSSIYLCSVVGLPTDGYTFGSGTRLTVV.

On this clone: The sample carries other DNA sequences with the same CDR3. CDR3 region: CASSQDPQGANTEAFF. The DNA for the CDR3 is TGCGCCAGCAGCCAAGATCCGCAGGGGGCAAACACTGAAGCTTTCTTT. V and J are TRBV4-3 and TRBJ1-1, with TRBD1 matching 8 bases. This CDR3 has 16 amino acids. Germline loops: CDR1 LGHNA, CDR2 YSLEER. V shed 0 bases and J 2 bases; nucleotides not matched to a gene: 5.

CDR3 sequence reads: CASSGGLGDEKLFF. Here the CDR3 DNA reads TGTGCCAGCAGCGGGGGGCTGGGGGATGAAAAACTGTTTTTT. The rearrangement uses TRBV5-4 and TRBJ1-4, with D maybe TRBD1 (6 bases). This CDR3 is built from 14 residues. Germline lookup yields CDR1 SGHNT and CDR2 YYREEE (reference sequence). Trimming removed 4 bases from V and 6 bases from J, with 13 bases in between. Variable domain in full (rest from reference TRBV5-4 and TRBJ1-4): ETGVTQSPTHLIKTRGQQVTLRCSSQSGHNTVSWYQQALGQGPQFIFQYYREEENGRGNFPPRFSGLQFPNYSSELNVNALELDDSALYLCASSGGLGDEKLFFGSGTQLSVL.

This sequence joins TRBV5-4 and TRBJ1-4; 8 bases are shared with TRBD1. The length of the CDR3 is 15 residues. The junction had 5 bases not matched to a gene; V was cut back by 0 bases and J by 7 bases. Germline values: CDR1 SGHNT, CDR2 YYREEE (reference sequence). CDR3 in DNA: TGTGCCAGCAGCTTGGAGGGCAGGGGGCCTGAAAAACTGTTTTTT. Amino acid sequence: CASSLEGRGPEKLFF.

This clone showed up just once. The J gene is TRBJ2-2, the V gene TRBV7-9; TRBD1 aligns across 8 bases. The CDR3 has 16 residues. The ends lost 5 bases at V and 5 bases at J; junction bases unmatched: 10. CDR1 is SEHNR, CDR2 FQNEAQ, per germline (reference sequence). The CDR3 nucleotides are TGTGCCAGCAGCCTGACAGGGGCCGTAGGAACCGGGGAGCTGTTTTTT. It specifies CASSLTGAVGTGELFF.

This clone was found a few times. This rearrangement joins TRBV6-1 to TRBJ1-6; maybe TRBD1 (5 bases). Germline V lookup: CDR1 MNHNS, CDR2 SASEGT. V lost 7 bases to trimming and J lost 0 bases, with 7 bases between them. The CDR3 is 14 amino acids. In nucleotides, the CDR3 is TGTGCCAGCAAGGGGAGCTCCTATAATTCACCCCTCCACTTT. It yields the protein CASKGSSYNSPLHF.